This T cell receptor (beta chain) was retrieved from a study of blood T cell repertoires in COVID-19. The CDR3 runs 15 residues. Trimming at V came to 0 bases and at J to 5 bases, leaving 6 bases not matched to a gene. Per germline, CDR1 ENHRY and CDR2 SYGVKD. Profiling relied on immunoSEQ multiplex PCR, and the TCRdb table lists in-frame clones only, not all of them. This table holds about 170,000 clones, around 80% found once. This clonotype was sampled from a woman aged 70-85 years in a cohort exposed to, infected with or recovered from COVID-19 (not recorded which). The rearrangement joins TRBV10-3 to TRBJ2-7; 8 nucleotides line up with TRBD1. Material: PBMCs or T cells enriched from blood (not recorded which). CDR3 sequence (DNA): TGTGCCATCAGTGAGTCTACAGGGGGGATCAACGAGCAGTACTTC. This encodes CAISESTGGINEQYF.